This TCR beta chain is drawn from a study of cytomegalovirus exposure and HLA in healthy donors. General study points: Researchers counted around 160 TCR beta chains as cytomegalovirus-associated. V- and J-gene trimming in TCR beta was tied to a missense DCLRE1C variant by an analysis performed later.

In the PCR, 60 Vbeta and 13 Jbeta primers were used. Measured with immunoSEQ multiplex PCR; TCRdb has only the in-frame clones, and not every one. The sample shows 120,000 to 150,000 clones, 75% to 80% of them seen only once. The CDR3 consists of 15 residues. The germline gives CDR1 MNHEY, CDR2 SMNVEV (reference sequence). A remark on this clone: As yet, its antigen is unknown. Germline and junction disagree at one end, which may indicate a read error.

The sequenced material came from PBMCs. The chain combines TRBV27 with TRBJ1-5; the D gene is possibly TRBD1 (6 bases). The receptor was isolated from a woman aged 45 to 65 in good health and CMV-seronegative. This CDR3 is CAGSPSRGGNQPQHF. CDR3 coding DNA: TGTGCCGGCAGTCCGTCCAGGGGAGGCAATCAGCCCCAGCATTTT.